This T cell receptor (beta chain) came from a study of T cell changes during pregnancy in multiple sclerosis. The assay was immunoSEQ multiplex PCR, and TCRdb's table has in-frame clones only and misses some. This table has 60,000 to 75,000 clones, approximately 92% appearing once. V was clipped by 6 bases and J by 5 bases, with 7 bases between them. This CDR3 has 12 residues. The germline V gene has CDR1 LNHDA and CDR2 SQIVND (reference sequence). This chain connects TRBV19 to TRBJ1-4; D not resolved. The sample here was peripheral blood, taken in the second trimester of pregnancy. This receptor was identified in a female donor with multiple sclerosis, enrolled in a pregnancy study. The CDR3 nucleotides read TGTGCCAGTAGCGGACTAAATGAAAAACTGTTTTTT. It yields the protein CASSGLNEKLFF.